Only one count was recorded for the clone carrying this T cell receptor beta chain. The data were produced by immunoSEQ multiplex PCR, yet TCRdb's version contains in-frame clones alone and is incomplete. The table shows more than 90,000 clones, with roughly 95% occurring only once. The entry originates in a study of technical replicates of blood from a handful of donors. Germline CDR1 SGHTA, CDR2 FQGNSA. Trimming shortened V by 5 bases and J by 6 bases, and 17 bases separated the two germline ends. The CDR3 runs to 15 residues. Material for sequencing was T cells isolated from PBMCs. This receptor was obtained from a human donor in good health. This chain uses TRBV7-2 with TRBJ2-1; a possible D gene is TRBD2 (5 bases). In nucleotides, the CDR3 is TGTGCCAGCAGCCCCGGGGAGCCCTGGGCCAATGAGCAGTTCTTC. Translated, it gives CASSPGEPWANEQFF.